A selection of T cell receptor beta chains follows, all from one sample in a study of T cell changes during pregnancy in multiple sclerosis. This table comes from immunoSEQ multiplex PCR, and its TCRdb copy is limited to in-frame clones, with some not included. The data show tens of thousands of clones, around nine tenths seen once. Specimen: CD8+ T cells from peripheral blood mononuclear cells, collected before pregnancy. The receptors come from a female donor with multiple sclerosis, enrolled in a pregnancy study. CDR3s include the opening cysteine and the closing phenylalanine or tryptophan. Clone sizes are given selectively: once, few, many, or a class where the clone is expanded.

v_call: TRBV28
clone_size: .
j_call: TRBJ1-5
cdr3_aa: CASSSPLSNQPQHF

v_call: TRBV7-3
clone_size: .
j_call: TRBJ2-2
cdr3_aa: CASSPTSPGELFF

v_call: TRBV19
clone_size: .
j_call: TRBJ2-7
cdr3_aa: CASSIALDLTVYEQYF

v_call: TRBV5-1
clone_size: .
j_call: TRBJ2-1
cdr3_aa: CASSFAGIAGVYNEQFF

v_call: TRBV11-2
clone_size: .
j_call: TRBJ2-7
cdr3_aa: CASSKPGLADYEQYF

v_call: TRBV11-2
clone_size: .
j_call: TRBJ2-7
cdr3_aa: CASSFLGAHEQYF

v_call: TRBV5-5
clone_size: once
j_call: TRBJ2-7
cdr3_aa: CASSLPSGDPYEQYF

v_call: TRBV5-1
clone_size: .
j_call: TRBJ2-1
cdr3_aa: CASSLAGRGPSYNEQFF

v_call: TRBV29-1
clone_size: once
j_call: TRBJ2-1
cdr3_aa: CSVEDWLAGGLNEQFF

v_call: TRBV7-9
clone_size: .
j_call: TRBJ1-1
cdr3_aa: CASSLNTNTEAFF

v_call: TRBV5-1
clone_size: .
j_call: TRBJ2-1
cdr3_aa: CASSIRQGDEQFF

v_call: TRBV9
clone_size: .
j_call: TRBJ1-1
cdr3_aa: CASSVDADTEAFF

v_call: TRBV18
clone_size: .
j_call: TRBJ2-1
cdr3_aa: CASSPLAGYNEQFF

v_call: TRBV9
clone_size: .
j_call: TRBJ2-5
cdr3_aa: CASSVDVRRGVEEETQYF

v_call: TRBV9
clone_size: .
j_call: TRBJ1-1
cdr3_aa: CASASGNANTEAFF

v_call: TRBV9
clone_size: .
j_call: TRBJ2-7
cdr3_aa: CASSGGGRGYEQYF

v_call: TRBV29-1
clone_size: .
j_call: TRBJ2-7
cdr3_aa: CSVPGHDRSSLTREAAIEQYF

v_call: TRBV11-2
clone_size: .
j_call: TRBJ2-1
cdr3_aa: CASSLDRVDHGFEQFF

v_call: TRBV13
clone_size: .
j_call: TRBJ1-5
cdr3_aa: CASSLGRSGQPQHF

v_call: TRBV9
clone_size: .
j_call: TRBJ1-4
cdr3_aa: CASSPQTGGVEKLFF

v_call: TRBV6-6
clone_size: .
j_call: TRBJ1-1
cdr3_aa: CASSYYEGNTEAFF

v_call: TRBV9
clone_size: .
j_call: TRBJ2-2
cdr3_aa: CASPDRDTGELFF

v_call: TRBV2
clone_size: .
j_call: TRBJ1-1
cdr3_aa: CASSDRGYTEAFF

v_call: TRBV7-6
clone_size: .
j_call: TRBJ2-5
cdr3_aa: CASSSDRRVETQYF

v_call: TRBV7-9
clone_size: .
j_call: TRBJ2-2
cdr3_aa: CASSLELAGVTGELFF

v_call: TRBV27
clone_size: .
j_call: TRBJ2-1
cdr3_aa: CASSLFGQGTNEQFF

v_call: TRBV4-2
clone_size: .
j_call: TRBJ2-7
cdr3_aa: CASSQTLDDEQYF

v_call: TRBV19
clone_size: .
j_call: TRBJ1-1
cdr3_aa: CASSPTGQTEAFF

v_call: TRBV5-6
clone_size: .
j_call: TRBJ2-2
cdr3_aa: CASSFGVSNTGELFF

v_call: TRBV6-1
clone_size: .
j_call: TRBJ1-3
cdr3_aa: CASSDGMWGLRNTIYF

v_call: TRBV10-3
clone_size: .
j_call: TRBJ2-2
cdr3_aa: CAISESSANTGELFF

v_call: TRBV11-1
clone_size: .
j_call: TRBJ2-3
cdr3_aa: CASSFLGAPRTDTQYF

v_call: TRBV23-1
clone_size: .
j_call: TRBJ1-1
cdr3_aa: CASSHSGQTTTWGTEAFF

v_call: TRBV13
clone_size: .
j_call: TRBJ2-7
cdr3_aa: CASSLYQNEQYF

v_call: TRBV5-6
clone_size: .
j_call: TRBJ2-5
cdr3_aa: CASSLLAWSQETQYF

v_call: TRBV5-4
clone_size: .
j_call: TRBJ2-1
cdr3_aa: CASSPRLAGDNEQFF

v_call: TRBV5-8
clone_size: .
j_call: TRBJ2-2
cdr3_aa: CASSRAKGVTNTGELFF